This T cell receptor beta chain was recorded in a study of a mutant IDH1 vaccine in newly diagnosed glioma. At the level of the study: Vaccinations, eight in total, occurred in weeks 1, 3, 5, 7, 11, 15, 19, 23. Treated patients comprised 62.5% males and approximately 40% females, mean age about 44 years.

Specified time point: week 5, during vaccination. Vaccine doses each comprised 300 ug of mutant IDH1 20-mer peptide, with topical imiquimod. Using immunoSEQ multiplex PCR, the repertoire was profiled, and TCRdb retains in-frame clones only, with some absent. The sample contains about 42,000 clones, roughly 85% of which appear only once. This clone was recorded a few times. No antigen is known for it. CDR1 is SNHLY and CDR2 is FYNNEI in the germline V gene. The CDR3 extends over 10 amino acids. Trimming took 4 bases from V and 11 from J, leaving 8 bases between them. The V gene is TRBV2, the J gene TRBJ1-1; D call uncertain. Material: PBMCs, obtained from a glioma patient whose treatment included an IDH1 peptide vaccine. This sequence was found in a middle-aged man with glioma. CDR3 sequence reads: CASSVLLAFF. The CDR3 nucleotides read TGTGCCAGCAGTGTATTACTGGCTTTCTTT.